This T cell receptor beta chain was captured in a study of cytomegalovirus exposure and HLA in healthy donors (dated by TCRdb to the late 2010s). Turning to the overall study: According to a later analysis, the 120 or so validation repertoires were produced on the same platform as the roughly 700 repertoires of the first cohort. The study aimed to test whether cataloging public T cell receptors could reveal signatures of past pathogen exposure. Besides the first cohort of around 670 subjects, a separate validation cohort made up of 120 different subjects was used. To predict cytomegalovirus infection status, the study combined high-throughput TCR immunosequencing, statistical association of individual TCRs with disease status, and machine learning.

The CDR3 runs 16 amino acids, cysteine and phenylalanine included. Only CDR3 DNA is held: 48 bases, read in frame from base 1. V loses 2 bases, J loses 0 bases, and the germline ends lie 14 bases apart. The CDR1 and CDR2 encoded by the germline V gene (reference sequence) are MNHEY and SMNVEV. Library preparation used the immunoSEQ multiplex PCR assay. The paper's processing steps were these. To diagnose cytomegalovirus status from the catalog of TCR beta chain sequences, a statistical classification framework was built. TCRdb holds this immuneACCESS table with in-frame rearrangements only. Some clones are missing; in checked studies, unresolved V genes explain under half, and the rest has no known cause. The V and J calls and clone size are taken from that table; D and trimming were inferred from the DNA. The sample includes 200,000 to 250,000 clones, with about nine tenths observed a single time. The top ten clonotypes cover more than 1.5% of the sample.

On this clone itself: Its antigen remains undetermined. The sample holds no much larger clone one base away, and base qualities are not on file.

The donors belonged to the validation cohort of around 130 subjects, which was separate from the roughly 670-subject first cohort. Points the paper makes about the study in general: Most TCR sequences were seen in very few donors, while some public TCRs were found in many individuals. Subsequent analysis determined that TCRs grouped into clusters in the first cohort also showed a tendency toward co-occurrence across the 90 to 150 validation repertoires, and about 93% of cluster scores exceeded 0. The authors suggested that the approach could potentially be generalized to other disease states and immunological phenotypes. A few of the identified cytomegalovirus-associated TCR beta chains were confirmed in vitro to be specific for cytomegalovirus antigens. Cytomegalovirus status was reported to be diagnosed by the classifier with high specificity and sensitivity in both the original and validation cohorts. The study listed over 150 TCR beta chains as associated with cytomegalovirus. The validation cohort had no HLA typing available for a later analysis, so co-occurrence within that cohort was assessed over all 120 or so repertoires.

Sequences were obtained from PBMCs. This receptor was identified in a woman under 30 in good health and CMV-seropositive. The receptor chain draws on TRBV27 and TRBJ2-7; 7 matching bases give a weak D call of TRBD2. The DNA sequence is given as TGTGCCAGCAGTTTAAGGGGGGGTGGGGGCTCCTACGAGCAGTACTTC. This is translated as CASSLRGGGGSYEQYF.